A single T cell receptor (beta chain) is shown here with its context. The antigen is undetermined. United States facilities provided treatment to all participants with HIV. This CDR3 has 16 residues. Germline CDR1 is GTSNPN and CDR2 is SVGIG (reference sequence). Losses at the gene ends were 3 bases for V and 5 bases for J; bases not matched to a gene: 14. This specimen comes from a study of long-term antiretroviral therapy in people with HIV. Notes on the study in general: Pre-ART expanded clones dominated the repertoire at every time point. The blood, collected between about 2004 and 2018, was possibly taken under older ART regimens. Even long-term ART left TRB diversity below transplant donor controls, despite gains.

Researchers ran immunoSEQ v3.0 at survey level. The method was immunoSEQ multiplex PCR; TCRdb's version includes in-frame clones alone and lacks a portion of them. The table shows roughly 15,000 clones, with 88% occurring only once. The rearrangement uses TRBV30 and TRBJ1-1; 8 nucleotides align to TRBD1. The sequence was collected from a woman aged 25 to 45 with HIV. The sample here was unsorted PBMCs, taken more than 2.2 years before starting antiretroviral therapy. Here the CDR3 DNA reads TGTGCCTGGAGGCGGACCACCTTTCAGGGGGCGACTGAAGCTTTCTTT. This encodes CAWRRTTFQGATEAFF.